Below are 20 T cell receptor beta chains sequenced from a single sample in a study of blood T cells in healthy people across ages. Combining a sample-barcoded 5' primer with a J-beta primer mix, a second PCR ran for 7 to 11 cycles. TCRdb reprocessed the 5' RACE reads with MiXCR, giving one entry per CDR3 protein. The table includes 950,000 to 1,200,000 distinct CDR3 sequences, roughly two fifths detected once. The sequenced sample consisted of blood. All receptors come from a man aged 18 to 30 in good health.

This clonotype has a handful of counts. The chain is built from TRBV27 and TRBJ1-1, with D maybe TRBD1 (5 bases). The CDR3 sequence is 16 residues long. Germline V CDR1 and CDR2: MNHEY, SMNVEV (reference sequence). V lost 7 bases, J lost 1 base, and 19 bases lay in between. DNA for the CDR3: TGTGCCAGCACCCGGGCCGGGGGGAGGCGGAACACTGAAGCTTTCTTT. Residues: CASTRAGGRRNTEAFF.

The V call is TRBV25-1, the J call TRBJ2-7; 7 bases are a match to TRBD1. Germline V gene data show CDR1 as MGHDK and CDR2 as SYGVNS. CDR3 length equals 16 residues. The V and J ends lost 3 bases and 2 bases, in that order; junction bases with no gene match: 10. DNA for the CDR3: TGTGCCAGCAGTGACCAGAAGACAGGGCTAACCTACGAGCAGTACTTC. Protein product: CASSDQKTGLTYEQYF.

The rearrangement uses TRBV6-5 and TRBJ1-2; TRBD1 is a possible D gene (5 bases). Trimming shortened V by 6 bases and J by 4 bases, and 18 bases separated the two germline ends. The CDR3 totals 15 residues. The germline V gene encodes CDR1 MNHEY and CDR2 SVGAGI. The CDR3 loop is CASRPGHLKGYGYTF. In DNA, the CDR3 is TGTGCCAGCAGACCAGGACATCTCAAGGGCTATGGCTACACCTTC.

This clonotype came up many times. The gene calls are TRBV4-2 and TRBJ1-2; D gene unclear. Trimming took off 5 bases at V and 1 base at J, with 8 bases between the two ends. This CDR3 comprises 13 residues. Germline loops: CDR1 LGHNA, CDR2 YNFKEQ. CDR3 sequence reads: CASSSRDNYGYTF. CDR3 bases: TGTGCCAGCAGCTCAAGGGATAACTATGGCTACACCTTC.

This sequence joins TRBV20-1 and TRBJ2-1, with 8 bases lining up with TRBD2. This CDR3 region has 14 residues. The germline gives CDR1 DFQATT, CDR2 SNEGSKA (reference sequence). Losses at the gene ends were 5 bases for V and 2 bases for J; bases not matched to a gene: 5. The CDR3 protein is CSAGETSAYNEQFF. CDR3 in DNA: TGCAGTGCTGGGGAGACTAGCGCCTACAATGAGCAGTTCTTC.

This clonotype was picked up a small number of times. The rearrangement joins TRBV20-1 to TRBJ2-3, with D perhaps TRBD2 (6 bases). This CDR3 region has 15 residues. Deletions cut 4 bases from V and 0 bases from J, with 14 bases between. Germline loops: CDR1 DFQATT, CDR2 SNEGSKA (reference sequence). DNA of the CDR3: TGCAGTGCTACCCGGCCGGGGAGGAGCACAGATACGCAGTATTTT. Amino acid sequence: CSATRPGRSTDTQYF.

V and J are TRBV2 and TRBJ1-2; 8 nucleotides agree with TRBD1. After removal of 4 bases from V and 2 bases from J, the junction contained 3 bases not matched to a gene. The CDR3 loop spans 14 amino acids. Germline assignment: CDR1 SNHLY and CDR2 FYNNEI. The CDR3 nucleotides are TGTGCCAGCAGTGGACAGGGGCAAAACTATGGCTACACCTTC. As protein: CASSGQGQNYGYTF.

The chain is built from TRBV7-9 and TRBJ2-2; possible D gene TRBD2, 5 bases. Germline-derived CDR1 and CDR2 are SEHNR and FQNEAQ (reference sequence). This CDR3 spans 15 amino acids. V was cut by 3 bases and J by 2 bases, with 10 bases left in between. As DNA, the CDR3 is TGTGCCAGCAGCTTGACTATCCCTAACACCGGGGAGCTGTTTTTT. It encodes CASSLTIPNTGELFF.

The chain is built from TRBV6-2 or TRBV6-3 and TRBJ2-5; D ambiguous. Germline CDR1 MNHEY, CDR2 SVGEGT. CDR3 length equals 15 residues. V shed 7 bases and J shed 11 bases, with 26 bases lying between them. In DNA form, the CDR3 reads TGTGCCAGCACTATCAGACTCCCAAATTACAATGAGCAGTACTTC. This sequence encodes CASTIRLPNYNEQYF.

As regards this clonotype: One end of the junction fails to match germline, which may point to a read error. The chain couples TRBV9 to TRBJ2-3; 7 positions match TRBD2. Looked up from germline, CDR1 is SGDLS and CDR2 is YYNGEE. The CDR3 runs to 11 residues. CDR3 DNA sequence: TGTGCCGGCAGCGGGGCAGATACGCAGTATTTT. The encoded protein is CAGSGADTQYF.

This chain links TRBV29-1 with TRBJ1-1; D not certain. This CDR3 region has 13 residues. V lost 1 base and J lost 0, with 6 bases in between. The germline CDR1 and CDR2 sequences are SQVTM and ANQGSEA. The CDR3 coding sequence is TGCAGCGTTGAAGTGTACTTGAACACTGAAGCTTTCTTT. Translating gives CSVEVYLNTEAFF.

This clonotype was counted at least ten times. This rearrangement joins TRBV13 to TRBJ2-1; D gene ambiguous. The CDR3 totals 14 residues. With 4 bases removed from V and 0 bases from J, the gap between germline ends came to 7 bases. The germline CDR1 and CDR2 sequences are PRHDT and FYEKMQ (reference sequence). CDR3 sequence reads: CASSSGVSYNEQFF. CDR3 in DNA: TGTGCCAGCAGCTCAGGAGTCTCCTACAATGAGCAGTTCTTC.

This clonotype has a handful of counts. The chain carries TRBV6-6 and TRBJ2-3, with D unclear. In germline, CDR1 is MNHNY, CDR2 SVGAGI (reference sequence). This CDR3 spans 15 amino acids. V lost 5 bases and J 2 bases, leaving 14 bases between the germline ends. The CDR3 sequence: CASSPASFVTDTQYF. In DNA, the CDR3 is TGTGCCAGCAGTCCGGCTAGTTTCGTCACAGATACGCAGTATTTT.

This clonotype was detected only a few times. The chain joins TRBV7-2 to TRBJ1-4; 7 bases are a match to TRBD1. Germline CDR1 is SGHTA and CDR2 is FQGNSA. There are 15 residues in the CDR3. J was trimmed by 8 bases and V by 5 bases; bases with no gene match: 11. Here the CDR3 DNA reads TGTGCCAGCAGCCCAGGGGACAGAATTTACGAAAAACTGTTTTTT. This gives the protein CASSPGDRIYEKLFF.

In the case of this clonotype: The junction does not match germline at one end; this may be a read error. The V gene is TRBV27, the J gene TRBJ2-1; tentatively, D is TRBD1 (6 bases). TRBJ2-7 explains the end of the DNA better; the J call may be wrong. This CDR3 contains 16 residues. CDR1 is MNHEY and CDR2 is SMNVEV in the germline V gene (reference sequence). DNA of the CDR3: TGTGCTAGCAGTTCCTCAACAGGGTTCTCCTACAATGAGCAGTACTTC. Translated, it gives CASSSSTGFSYNEQYF.

Regarding this clonotype: A junction end diverges from the germline sequence, so it may reflect a read error. The J gene is TRBJ2-1, the V gene TRBV7-2; 11 bases fit TRBD2. Germline V gene data show CDR1 as SGHTA and CDR2 as FQGNSA. The length of the CDR3 is 16 residues. Written as DNA, the CDR3 is TGTGCCGGCAGCCCACCGGGACTAGCGGCATACAATGAGCAGTTCTTC. Protein product: CAGSPPGLAAYNEQFF.

The V call is TRBV7-2, the J call TRBJ2-5, with 12 bases aligning to TRBD2. Germline trimming cut 5 bases from V and 9 bases from J; bases unmatched to any gene: 10. This CDR3 is 15 amino acids long. The V gene's germline CDR1 is SGHTA and CDR2 FQGNSA. DNA for the CDR3: TGTGCCAGCAGCCGTCCGACTAGCGGGGGAGGGGCCCAGTACTTC. Its translation: CASSRPTSGGGAQYF.

The V call is TRBV5-1, the J call TRBJ1-1, with 8 bases that match TRBD1. V was pared by 4 bases and J by 7 bases, with 9 bases of the junction left unmatched. Per germline, CDR1 SGHRS and CDR2 YFSETQ. The CDR3 length is 14 residues. CDR3 sequence reads: CASSPGQETYEAFF. CDR3 bases: TGCGCCAGCAGCCCGGGACAGGAGACGTATGAAGCTTTCTTT.

The gene calls are TRBV20-1 and TRBJ1-6; 8 bases are a match to TRBD1. The V segment lost 0 bases and the J segment 9 bases; nucleotides outside the gene matches: 1. CDR1 and CDR2 (germline): DFQATT, SNEGSKA (reference sequence). The CDR3 runs to 13 residues. CDR3 DNA: TGCAGTGCTAGAGATACAGGGGGTTCACCCCTCCACTTT. Translating gives CSARDTGGSPLHF.

V usage is TRBV2 and J usage is TRBJ2-1; D is unresolved. The last part of the DNA fits TRBJ2-7 better; the J call may be wrong. The germline V gene has CDR1 SNHLY and CDR2 FYNNEI. This CDR3 is 13 amino acids long. The DNA of the CDR3 is TGTGCCAGCAGTGAAGAAGTAGACAATGAGCAGTACTTC. Its translation is CASSEEVDNEQYF.